Following are 23 T cell receptor beta chains from one sample sequenced in a study of CD8+CD57+ T cells in acquired aplastic anemia. By flow cytometry, patients selected for sequencing had shown an expansion of CD8+CD57+ cells. Genomic DNA provided the template from which TCR beta VDJ and CDR3 profiles were obtained. TCRdb called the reads again in MiXCR, with one record for every CDR3 protein. The sample has just over 450,000 distinct CDR3 sequences; over 25% are singletons. The sequenced sample consisted of sorted CD4+, CD8+, or CD8+CD57+ T cells (not recorded which) from PBMCs. These receptors all come from a human donor with aplastic anemia.

The chain links TRBV20-1 to TRBJ1-2; no reliable D call. This CDR3 is 13 amino acids long. Germline V gene lookup returns CDR1 DFQATT and CDR2 SNEGSKA (reference sequence). V lost 5 bases and J lost 2, with 12 bases in between. The CDR3 loop is CSASEPTNYGYTF. Here the CDR3 DNA reads TGCAGTGCTTCTGAGCCTACGAACTATGGCTACACCTTC.

This clonotype appeared a few times. The chain combines TRBV29-1 with TRBJ1-6; D may be TRBD1 (6 bases). CDR3 length: 11 residues. Germline V gives CDR1 SQVTM, CDR2 ANQGSEA. The CDR3 region has the DNA TGCAGGACAGGCGACAATTCACCCCTCCACTTT. Its protein is CRTGDNSPLHF. The full variable domain, completed using reference TRBV29-1 and TRBJ1-6, is SAVISQKPSRDICQRGTSLTIQCQVDSQVTMMFWYRQQPGQSLTLIATANQGSEATYESGFVIDKFPISRPNLTFSTLTVSNMSPEDSSIYLCRTGDNSPLHFGNGTRLTVT.

Turning to this clonotype: This could be a read error, since a much larger clone is one nucleotide away. This chain connects TRBV11-1 to TRBJ2-5; the D is unclear. Germline loops: CDR1 SGHAT, CDR2 FQDESV (reference sequence). The CDR3 consists of 13 residues. This chain's CDR3 is CTSLLRAQETQYF. The CDR3 DNA is TGTACCAGCCTCCTCCGGGCCCAAGAGACCCAGTACTTC.

This chain connects TRBV7-3 to TRBJ2-2, with D perhaps matching TRBD1 or TRBD2 (5 bases each). V was cut by 4 bases and J by 1 base, with 13 bases left in between. The CDR3 consists of 16 residues. Looked up from germline, CDR1 is SGHTA and CDR2 is FQGTGA. The chain's CDR3 is CASSSRGRGNTGELFF. For the CDR3, the DNA is TGTGCCAGCAGCTCACGGGGCCGCGGGAACACCGGGGAGCTGTTTTTT.

About this clonotype: The conserved final phenylalanine or tryptophan is absent from the CDR3, which likely points to a read error. This rearrangement joins TRBV2 to TRBJ1-6; D remains ambiguous. In germline, CDR1 is SNHLY, CDR2 FYNNEI. Trimming pared 7 bases from V and 13 bases from J, leaving 17 bases between. This CDR3 contains 13 residues. The DNA of the CDR3 is TGTGCCAGCATCCCAGCAATAGTCGCGCCCCTCCACCTT. This codes for CASIPAIVAPLHL.

This clonotype was found many times. The chain is built from TRBV9 and TRBJ2-7; no definite D call. The CDR3 consists of 13 residues. V was clipped by 0 bases and J by 3 bases, with 7 bases between them. Germline-derived CDR1 and CDR2 are SGDLS and YYNGEE. Here the CDR3 DNA reads TGTGCCAGCAGCGTAGGGCAGTACTACGAGCAGTACTTC. Amino acid sequence: CASSVGQYYEQYF.

This clonotype has a handful of counts. V gene TRBV12-3 or TRBV12-4 combines with J gene TRBJ1-1; 10 bases match TRBD1. CDR3 length: 15 residues. Germline trimming cut 5 bases from V and 3 bases from J; bases unmatched to any gene: 6. CDR3 sequence: CASSTRQGADTEAFF. The CDR3 bases are TGTGCCAGCAGTACCCGACAGGGGGCGGACACTGAAGCTTTCTTT.

Ten or more counts support this clonotype. The J gene is TRBJ1-3, the V gene TRBV2, with D possibly matching TRBD1 (5 bases). The CDR3 runs 16 residues. Germline-derived CDR1 and CDR2 are SNHLY and FYNNEI. The V gene lost 2 bases and the J gene lost 0 bases, with 11 bases spanning the gap. This CDR3 is CASSERSGTSGNTIYF. Here the CDR3 DNA reads TGTGCCAGCAGTGAAAGATCAGGGACCTCTGGAAACACCATATATTTT.

This sequence joins TRBV2 and TRBJ2-7; TRBD2 agrees at 13 bases. V trimming: 6 bases; J trimming: 3 bases; junction bases outside the gene matches: 5. Germline V gene lookup returns CDR1 SNHLY and CDR2 FYNNEI. The CDR3 has 15 residues. CDR3 DNA: TGTGCCAGCAGAGAGGGACTAGCGGGGTACTACGAGCAGTACTTC. Its protein product is CASREGLAGYYEQYF.

This clonotype showed up many times. V is TRBV20-1 and J is TRBJ2-7; D possibly corresponds to TRBD1 (5 bases). The CDR3 has 16 residues. Germline loops: CDR1 DFQATT, CDR2 SNEGSKA (reference sequence). Trimming left V 1 base short and J 6 bases short, with 22 bases between. Written as DNA, the CDR3 is TGCAGTGCTAGAGTGGTTCGGAGTGCCTGGGGCTCCGAGCAGTACTTC. Translating gives CSARVVRSAWGSEQYF.

In this sample, this clonotype turned up a few times. The V and J genes are TRBV7-2 and TRBJ2-5; a weak D match, TRBD1 (6 bases). Germline V gives CDR1 SGHTA, CDR2 FQGNSA. The V end lost 2 bases, the J end lost 6 bases, and 13 bases lay between the germline ends. This CDR3 comprises 14 residues. Written as DNA, the CDR3 is TGTGCCAGCAGCTTACAACGAGGGGGAAAGACCCAGTACTTC. It codes for CASSLQRGGKTQYF.

To note about this clonotype: With a much larger clone just one base away, this may be a read error. The chain combines TRBV19 with TRBJ1-2; D might be TRBD1 (6 bases). The V gene's germline CDR1 is LNHDA and CDR2 SQIVND (reference sequence). V gave up 3 bases and J gave up 6 bases, with 14 bases separating them. This CDR3 comprises 14 residues. CDR3 residues: CASSITSTGDGYTF. The CDR3 region has the DNA TGTGCCAGTAGTATCACTTCGACAGGAGATGGCTACACCTTC.

This rearrangement joins TRBV19 to TRBJ2-6; no clear D gene. CDR3 length: 14 amino acids. Germline V gives CDR1 LNHDA, CDR2 SQIVND (reference sequence). V shed 6 bases and J shed 3 bases, with 9 bases lying between them. This CDR3 reads CASRSGGGANVLTF. DNA for the CDR3: TGTGCCAGTAGATCGGGTGGTGGGGCCAACGTCCTGACTTTC.

The chain combines TRBV11-2 with TRBJ1-5; D ambiguous. This CDR3 has 15 amino acids. CDR1 SGHAT and CDR2 FQNNGV come from the germline V gene. Trimming cost V 5 bases and J 6 bases, with 17 bases left between them. CDR3 in amino acids: CASSPTVGSGQPQHF. CDR3 DNA sequence: TGTGCCAGCAGCCCCACGGTGGGATCTGGTCAGCCCCAGCATTTT.

This clonotype turned up a few times. V is TRBV7-3 and J is TRBJ2-2, with 10 nucleotides matching TRBD2. Germline V gives CDR1 SGHTA, CDR2 FQGTGA. V lost 5 bases to trimming and J lost 6 bases; unmatched junction nucleotides: 9. There are 16 residues in the CDR3. CDR3 nucleotide sequence: TGTGCCAGCAGCACCACTAGCGGGGCCGGCGCCGGGGAGCTGTTTTTT. This gives the protein CASSTTSGAGAGELFF.

The chain employs TRBV3-1 and TRBJ1-6; D ambiguous. Germline V gene lookup returns CDR1 LGHDT and CDR2 YNNKEL (reference sequence). The CDR3 consists of 15 residues. The V gene lost 2 bases and the J gene lost 9 bases, with 14 bases spanning the gap. The CDR3: CASSQQAEGGSPLHF. Here the CDR3 DNA reads TGTGCCAGCAGCCAACAAGCGGAGGGAGGTTCACCCCTCCACTTT.

Concerning this clonotype: The CDR3 carries no conserved terminal phenylalanine or tryptophan, so it likely arises from a read error. The V call is TRBV10-1, the J call TRBJ1-5; 12 positions match TRBD1. Per the germline V gene, CDR1 is WNHNN and CDR2 is SYGVQD (reference sequence). This CDR3 region has 18 residues. The J segment lost 0 bases and the V segment lost 6 bases, leaving 9 bases of the junction unmatched. CDR3 region: CASRGQGADIYSNQPQHG. In nucleotides, the CDR3 is TGCGCCAGCAGGGGACAGGGGGCCGACATCTATAGCAATCAGCCCCAGCATGGT.

In the case of this clonotype: A much larger clone sits a single nucleotide away, making a read error possible. The chain is built from TRBV25-1 and TRBJ1-5; D is uncertain. The V end lost 7 bases, the J end lost 2 bases, and 15 bases lay between the germline ends. Looked up from germline, CDR1 is MGHDK and CDR2 is SYGVNS. CDR3 size: 15 residues. The CDR3 DNA sequence: TGTGCCAGCAACCAAGAGACTGGTGGCAATCAGCCCCAGCATTTT. This translates into CASNQETGGNQPQHF.

The chain carries TRBV25-1 and TRBJ1-1; D remains unclear. CDR3 length: 15 amino acids. Trimming stripped 5 bases from V and 1 base from J, with 14 bases between. Germline V gives CDR1 MGHDK, CDR2 SYGVNS. The CDR3 here is CASSPQRNGNTEAFF. Written as DNA, the CDR3 is TGTGCCAGCAGTCCCCAGAGGAATGGGAACACTGAAGCTTTCTTT.

This chain uses TRBV9 with TRBJ1-2; TRBD1 might be the D (5 bases). V shed 3 bases and J shed 4 bases, with 19 bases lying between them. Germline CDR1 is SGDLS and CDR2 is YYNGEE. The CDR3 is made up of 16 amino acids. CDR3 residues: CASSAVGGPLSYGYTF. In nucleotides, the CDR3 is TGTGCCAGCAGCGCCGTTGGGGGTCCCCTGTCCTATGGCTACACCTTC.

The CDR3 region has the DNA TGTGCCAGCAGGTCGACAGGGCTGGAGGGCTACACCTTC. Its translation: CASRSTGLEGYTF. The chain uses TRBV12-3 or TRBV12-4 and TRBJ1-2, with 7 bases aligning to TRBD1. The CDR3 sequence is 13 residues long. The junction had 9 bases not matched to a gene; V was cut back by 6 bases and J by 8 bases.

The V and J genes are TRBV5-1 and TRBJ2-3; a weak D match, TRBD2 (6 bases). Germline V CDR1 and CDR2: SGHRS, YFSETQ. V lost 0 bases and J 2 bases, leaving 13 bases between the germline ends. This CDR3 spans 16 amino acids. DNA of the CDR3: TGCGCCAGCAGCTTGGGAGGGACTCCCTACACAGATACGCAGTATTTT. Protein: CASSLGGTPYTDTQYF.

This clonotype was seen many times. The chain is built from TRBV19 and TRBJ1-1; D remains unclear. The CDR3 is 14 amino acids. V lost 5 bases and J 5 bases, leaving 15 bases between the germline ends. CDR1 LNHDA and CDR2 SQIVND come from the germline V gene (reference sequence). The CDR3 DNA is TGTGCCAGTAGTGTCGGGGATTTCGGAACTGAAGCTTTCTTT. The encoded protein is CASSVGDFGTEAFF.